A single sample is the source of the 20 T cell receptor beta chains below, sequenced in a study of beta chain features in type 1 diabetes (dated by TCRdb to between 2018 and 2020). General study outcomes and caveats: Type 1 diabetes patients showed a moderate but significant shortening of TCRB CDR3 length in all four CD4+ subsets.

The receptor library was made with the immunoSEQ multiplex PCR assay. The High Capacity cDNA Reverse Transcription Kit was used to reverse transcribe all of the isolated RNA, meaning that expressed TCRB transcripts were what got sequenced. The immuneACCESS repertoire file appears here via TCRdb, limited to in-frame rearrangements. These files lack a portion of the clones; in checked studies, under half of the deficit traces to unresolved V genes, and the cause of the others is not known. Counted in this sample were 680,000 or so clones; 13% of them appeared once. Less than 0.025% of the sample comes from the top ten. No antigen has been assigned to these receptors. The sequencing sample was made of naive CD4+ T cells from blood. This specimen's cell subset or site label, interpreted: true naive CD4+ T cells. These receptors came from a man in his late teens or twenties with type 1 diabetes.

The chain combines TRBV28 with TRBJ2-7; 9 bases map to TRBD1. The V and J ends lost 9 bases and 3 bases, in that order; junction bases with no gene match: 12. The CDR3 totals 15 residues. Per germline, CDR1 MDHEN and CDR2 SYDVKM. Here the CDR3 DNA reads TGTGCCAGTTTAGACGAGGGACAGGGACTCTACGAGCAGTACTTC. This sequence encodes CASLDEGQGLYEQYF.

The rearrangement joins TRBV19 to TRBJ1-2; D ambiguous. This CDR3 region has 17 residues. The germline gives CDR1 LNHDA, CDR2 SQIVND (reference sequence). The V end lost 5 bases, the J end lost 0 bases, and 19 bases lay between the germline ends. CDR3 DNA sequence: TGTGCCAGTAGTTTCCTCCAGGCGCGAGGACCTAACTATGGCTACACCTTC. It yields the protein CASSFLQARGPNYGYTF.

This clone came up a few times. This chain links TRBV6-5 with TRBJ2-1, with D possibly TRBD2 on 5 matching bases. Trimming left V 2 bases short and J 4 bases short, with 15 bases between. In germline, CDR1 is MNHEY, CDR2 SVGAGI. This CDR3 comprises 16 residues. In DNA, the CDR3 is TGTGCCAGCAGTTACCCCGCCGGAGGTGGATACAATGAGCAGTTCTTC. Amino acid sequence: CASSYPAGGGYNEQFF.

The chain is built from TRBV28 and TRBJ1-2, with a possible D match to TRBD1 (5 bases). Germline V gives CDR1 MDHEN, CDR2 SYDVKM. The CDR3 runs to 14 residues. V lost 10 bases, J lost 6 bases, and 21 bases lay in between. In DNA form, the CDR3 reads TGTGCCACCCCGTTGCTGGGGGGTTCCGATGGCTACACCTTC. This sequence encodes CATPLLGGSDGYTF.

This clone was picked up a small number of times. This rearrangement joins TRBV27 to TRBJ2-1; 9 bases are a match to TRBD2. This CDR3 is built from 17 residues. CDR1 MNHEY and CDR2 SMNVEV come from the germline V gene (reference sequence). The V and J ends lost 6 bases and 4 bases, in that order; junction bases with no gene match: 13. The DNA of the CDR3 is TGTGCCAGCAGCCCTTCAACCCTAGCGGGGAGATACAATGAGCAGTTCTTC. This encodes CASSPSTLAGRYNEQFF.

V and J are TRBV6-6 and TRBJ1-5; tentatively, D is TRBD1 (6 bases). Germline CDR1 reads MNHNY; CDR2 reads SVGAGI (reference sequence). V gave up 9 bases and J gave up 7 bases, with 16 bases separating them. CDR3 length: 13 amino acids. The DNA of the CDR3 is TGTGCCAGTGAATGGGGGGCAAGACAGCCCCAGCATTTT. The encoded protein is CASEWGARQPQHF.

The chain employs TRBV18 and TRBJ2-4; no clear D. Germline V gene data show CDR1 as KGHSH and CDR2 as LQKENI. V lost 5 bases and J lost 3, with 8 bases in between. CDR3 size: 13 residues. As DNA, the CDR3 is TGTGCCAGCTCAAACACCGACAAAAACATTCAGTACTTC. It translates to CASSNTDKNIQYF.

The V call is TRBV4-1, the J call TRBJ2-3, with 7 positions matching TRBD2. The CDR3 has 15 amino acids. Germline V lookup: CDR1 MGHRA, CDR2 YSYEKL. V lost 1 base to trimming and J lost 5 bases; unmatched junction nucleotides: 6. Here the CDR3 DNA reads TGCGCCAGCAGCCAAGGCGGTGGGGGGGGAGATACGCAGTATTTT. It is translated as CASSQGGGGGDTQYF.

The chain recombines TRBV6-4 with TRBJ2-3, with D unresolved. The V and J ends lost 0 bases and 7 bases respectively, with 8 bases between them. CDR1 is MRHNA and CDR2 is SNTAGT in the germline V gene. The CDR3 is 13 amino acids. The CDR3 protein is CASSDSRLNTQYF. The CDR3 coding sequence is TGTGCCAGCAGTGACTCGAGGTTAAATACGCAGTATTTT.

V gene TRBV25-1 combines with J gene TRBJ1-4; no clear D gene. The germline gives CDR1 MGHDK, CDR2 SYGVNS. CDR3 length equals 17 residues. With 5 bases removed from V and 0 bases from J, the gap between germline ends came to 16 bases. The CDR3 sequence is CASSTLRSATTNEKLFF. CDR3 in DNA: TGTGCCAGCAGTACCCTCCGATCTGCTACAACTAATGAAAAACTGTTTTTT.

The table lists this clone with a few counts. This sequence joins TRBV7-6 and TRBJ1-3; no definite D call. The CDR3 has 15 residues. Trimming removed 5 bases at V and 2 bases at J, with 13 bases between. The germline gives CDR1 SGHVS, CDR2 FNYEAQ. The CDR3 DNA reads as TGTGCCAGCAGCGCCTCAGATGGTACTGGAAACACCATATATTTT. It is translated as CASSASDGTGNTIYF.

With respect to this clone: This specimen includes other DNA sequences encoding the same CDR3. This sequence joins TRBV30 and TRBJ2-7; D is uncertain. The V end was cut by 0 bases, the J end by 0 bases, with 9 bases between. Germline assignment: CDR1 GTSNPN and CDR2 SVGIG (reference sequence). This CDR3 is 14 amino acids long. The DNA for the CDR3 is TGTGCCTGGAGTGTAGGCGGATACTCCTACGAGCAGTACTTC. Encoded protein: CAWSVGGYSYEQYF.

This clone was seen a handful of times. This rearrangement joins TRBV18 to TRBJ1-1; no clear D gene. V lost 2 bases to trimming and J lost 1 base, with 11 bases between them. CDR3 length: 15 amino acids. Germline CDR1 and CDR2: KGHSH and LQKENI. The CDR3 DNA is TGTGCCAGCTCACCAAGATCCCTGGGGAACACTGAAGCTTTCTTT. This gives the protein CASSPRSLGNTEAFF.

The rearrangement uses TRBV5-1 and TRBJ1-4, with a tentative D call TRBD1 (5 bases). There are 16 residues in the CDR3. Germline V gives CDR1 SGHRS, CDR2 YFSETQ. V lost 4 bases to trimming and J lost 0 bases, with 13 bases between them. The CDR3 DNA reads TGCGCCAGCAGCATGGCCCAGGGAGCAACTAATGAAAAACTGTTTTTT. As protein: CASSMAQGATNEKLFF.

This clone has more than one count but fewer than ten. Other DNA variants within this sample encode the same CDR3. V gene TRBV30 combines with J gene TRBJ1-5; D gene uncertain. The germline V gene encodes CDR1 GTSNPN and CDR2 SVGIG (reference sequence). Trimming removed 0 bases at V and 1 base at J, with 4 bases between. The length of the CDR3 is 13 residues. The CDR3 here is CAWSVASNQPQHF. For the CDR3, the DNA is TGTGCCTGGAGTGTAGCCAGCAATCAGCCCCAGCATTTT.

CDR3 coding DNA: TGTGCCTGTACAATGGACAGTCGTACGGGCTACACCTTC. Its protein product is CACTMDSRTGYTF. The chain couples TRBV30 to TRBJ1-2; D might be TRBD1 (6 bases). V lost 6 bases and J lost 8, with 19 bases in between. This CDR3 is 13 amino acids long. Germline V gene sequence: CDR1 GTSNPN, CDR2 SVGIG (reference sequence).

The V call is TRBV18, the J call TRBJ1-1; possibly TRBD1 for D (6 bases). The V end lost 4 bases, the J end lost 1 base, and 7 bases lay between the germline ends. CDR3 length equals 13 residues. CDR1 is KGHSH and CDR2 is LQKENI in the germline V gene. The CDR3 loop is CASSLGQNTEAFF. The CDR3 region has the DNA TGTGCCAGCTCACTGGGACAGAACACTGAAGCTTTCTTT.

This clone was found a few times. The sample carries other DNA sequences with the same CDR3. The CDR3 region is CASSPNTDTQYF. The CDR3 region has the DNA TGTGCCAGCTCGCCAAACACAGATACGCAGTATTTT. J is TRBJ2-3 and V is TRBV18; the D is unclear. Trimming left V 6 bases short and J 2 bases short, with 6 bases between. The CDR3 covers 12 residues. Germline CDR1 and CDR2: KGHSH and LQKENI.

This clone was counted between two and nine times. CDR3 amino acids: CASRWDSGANVLTF. CDR3 sequence (DNA): TGTGCCAGCAGATGGGACTCTGGGGCCAACGTCCTGACTTTC. This chain connects TRBV6-1 to TRBJ2-6; D is uncertain. Between the trimmed V and J ends, which lost 6 bases and 0 bases, there was a span of 6 bases. This CDR3 contains 14 residues. Germline V gives CDR1 MNHNS, CDR2 SASEGT.

The chain is built from TRBV6-5 and TRBJ1-4; tentative D call: TRBD1 (6 bases). CDR3 length: 14 amino acids. The V gene lost 6 bases and the J gene lost 4 bases, with 12 bases spanning the gap. Germline-derived CDR1 and CDR2 are MNHEY and SVGAGI. The CDR3, as DNA: TGTGCCAGCAGGGACAGCTCTTTTAATGAAAAACTGTTTTTT. Translating gives CASRDSSFNEKLFF.